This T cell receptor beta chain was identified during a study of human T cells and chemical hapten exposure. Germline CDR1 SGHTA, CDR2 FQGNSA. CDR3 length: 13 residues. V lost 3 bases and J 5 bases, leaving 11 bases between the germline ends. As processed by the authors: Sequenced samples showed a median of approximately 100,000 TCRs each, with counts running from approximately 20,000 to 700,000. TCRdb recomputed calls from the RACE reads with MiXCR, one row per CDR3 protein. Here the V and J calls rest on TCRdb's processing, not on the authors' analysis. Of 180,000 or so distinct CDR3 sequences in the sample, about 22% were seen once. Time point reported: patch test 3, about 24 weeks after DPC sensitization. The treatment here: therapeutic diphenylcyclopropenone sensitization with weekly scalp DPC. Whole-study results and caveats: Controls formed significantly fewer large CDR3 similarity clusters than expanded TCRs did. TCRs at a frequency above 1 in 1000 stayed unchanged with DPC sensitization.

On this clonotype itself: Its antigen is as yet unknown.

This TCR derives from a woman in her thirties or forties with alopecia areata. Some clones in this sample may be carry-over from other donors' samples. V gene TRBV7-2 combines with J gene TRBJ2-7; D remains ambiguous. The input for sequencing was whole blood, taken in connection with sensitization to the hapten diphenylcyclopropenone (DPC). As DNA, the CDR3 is TGTGCCAGCAGCTTTCGGGCTGGCGACGAGCAGTACTTC. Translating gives CASSFRAGDEQYF.